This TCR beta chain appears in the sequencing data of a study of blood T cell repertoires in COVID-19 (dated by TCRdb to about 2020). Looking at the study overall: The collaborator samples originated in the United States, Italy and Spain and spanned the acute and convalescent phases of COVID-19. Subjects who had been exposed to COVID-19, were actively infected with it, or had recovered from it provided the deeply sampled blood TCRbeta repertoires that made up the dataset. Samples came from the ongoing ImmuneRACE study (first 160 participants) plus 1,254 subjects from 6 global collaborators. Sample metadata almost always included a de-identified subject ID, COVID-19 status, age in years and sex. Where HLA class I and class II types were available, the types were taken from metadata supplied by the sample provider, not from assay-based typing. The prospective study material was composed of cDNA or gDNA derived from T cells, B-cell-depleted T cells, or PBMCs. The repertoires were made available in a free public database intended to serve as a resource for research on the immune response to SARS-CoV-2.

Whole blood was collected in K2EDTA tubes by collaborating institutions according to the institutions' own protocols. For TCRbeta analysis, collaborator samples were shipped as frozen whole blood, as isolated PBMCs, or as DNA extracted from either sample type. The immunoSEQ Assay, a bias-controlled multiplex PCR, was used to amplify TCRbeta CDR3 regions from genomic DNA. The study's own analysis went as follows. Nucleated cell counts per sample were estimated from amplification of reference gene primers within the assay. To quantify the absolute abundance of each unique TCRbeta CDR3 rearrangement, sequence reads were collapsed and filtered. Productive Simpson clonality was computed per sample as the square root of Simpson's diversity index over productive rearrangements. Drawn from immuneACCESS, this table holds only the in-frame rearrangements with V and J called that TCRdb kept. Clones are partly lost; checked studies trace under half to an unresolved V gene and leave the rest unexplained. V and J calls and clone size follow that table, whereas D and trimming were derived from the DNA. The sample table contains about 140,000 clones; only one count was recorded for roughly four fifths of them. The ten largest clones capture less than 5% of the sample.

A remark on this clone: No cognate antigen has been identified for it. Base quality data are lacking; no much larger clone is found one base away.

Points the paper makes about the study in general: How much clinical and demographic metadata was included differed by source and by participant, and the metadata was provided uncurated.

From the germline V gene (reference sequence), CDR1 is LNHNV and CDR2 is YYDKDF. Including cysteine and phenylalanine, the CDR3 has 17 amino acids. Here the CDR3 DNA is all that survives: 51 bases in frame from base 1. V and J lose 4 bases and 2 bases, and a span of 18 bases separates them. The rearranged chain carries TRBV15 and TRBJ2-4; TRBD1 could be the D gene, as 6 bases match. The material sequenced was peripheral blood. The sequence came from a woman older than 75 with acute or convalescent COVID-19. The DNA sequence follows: TGTGCCACCAGCAAGATACCGGGACAATCAACCAAAAACATTCAGTACTTC. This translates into CATSKIPGQSTKNIQYF. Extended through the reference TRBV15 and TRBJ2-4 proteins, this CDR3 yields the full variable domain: DAMVIQNPRYQVTQFGKPVTLSCSQTLNHNVMYWYQQKSSQAPKLLFHYYDKDFNNEADTPDNFQSRRPNTSFCFLDIRSPGLGDTAMYLCATSKIPGQSTKNIQYFGAGTRLSVL.